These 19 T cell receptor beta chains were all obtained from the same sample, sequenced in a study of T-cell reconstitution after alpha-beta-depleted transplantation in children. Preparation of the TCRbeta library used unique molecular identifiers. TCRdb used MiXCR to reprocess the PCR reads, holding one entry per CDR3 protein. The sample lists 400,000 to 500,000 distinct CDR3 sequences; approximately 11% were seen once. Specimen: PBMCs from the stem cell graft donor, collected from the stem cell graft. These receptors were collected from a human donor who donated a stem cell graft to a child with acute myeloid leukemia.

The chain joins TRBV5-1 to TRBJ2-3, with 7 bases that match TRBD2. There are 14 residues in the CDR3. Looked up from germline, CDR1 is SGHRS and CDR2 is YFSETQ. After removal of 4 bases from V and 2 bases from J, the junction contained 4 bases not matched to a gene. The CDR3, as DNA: TGCGCCAGCAGCGAGCGGGGAAACACAGATACGCAGTATTTT. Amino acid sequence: CASSERGNTDTQYF.

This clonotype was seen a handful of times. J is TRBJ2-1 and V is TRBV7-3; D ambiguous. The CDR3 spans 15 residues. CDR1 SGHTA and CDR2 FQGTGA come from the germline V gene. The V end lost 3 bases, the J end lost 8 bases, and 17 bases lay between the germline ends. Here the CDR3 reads CASSFGPESVDEQFF. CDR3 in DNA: TGTGCCAGCAGCTTTGGCCCCGAAAGCGTGGATGAGCAGTTCTTC.

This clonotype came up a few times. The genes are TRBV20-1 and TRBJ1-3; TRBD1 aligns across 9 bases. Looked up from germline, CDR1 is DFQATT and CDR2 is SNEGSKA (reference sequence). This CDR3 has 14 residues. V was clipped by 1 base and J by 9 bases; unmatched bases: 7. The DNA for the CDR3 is TGCAGTGCTAGAGGGGGACAGGGAATAGGCACCATATATTTT. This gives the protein CSARGGQGIGTIYF.

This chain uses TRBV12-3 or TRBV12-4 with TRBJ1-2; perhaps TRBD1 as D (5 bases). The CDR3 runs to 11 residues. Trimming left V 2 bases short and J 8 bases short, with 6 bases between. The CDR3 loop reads CASSLWGGYTF. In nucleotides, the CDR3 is TGTGCCAGCAGTTTATGGGGGGGCTACACCTTC.

DNA for the CDR3: TGCAGTGCAACCCCACGACAGGGGGATTTTAGTGGCTACACCTTC. Its translation is CSATPRQGDFSGYTF. The chain has TRBV20-1 and TRBJ1-2; the match to TRBD1 covers 9 bases. Germline CDR1 DFQATT, CDR2 SNEGSKA (reference sequence). The V and J ends lost 6 bases and 7 bases, in that order; junction bases with no gene match: 15. The CDR3 is 15 amino acids.

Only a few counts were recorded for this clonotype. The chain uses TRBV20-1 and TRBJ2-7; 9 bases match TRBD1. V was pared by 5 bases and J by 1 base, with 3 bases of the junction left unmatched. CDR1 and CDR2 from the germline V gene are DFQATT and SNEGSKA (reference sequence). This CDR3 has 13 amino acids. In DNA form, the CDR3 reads TGCAGTGCTCGGGACAGGGAGTCCTACGAGCAGTACTTC. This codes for CSARDRESYEQYF.

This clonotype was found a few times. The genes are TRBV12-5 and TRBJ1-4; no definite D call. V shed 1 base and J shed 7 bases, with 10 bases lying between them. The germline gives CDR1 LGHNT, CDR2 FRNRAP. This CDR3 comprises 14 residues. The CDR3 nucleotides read TGTGCTAGTGGTTTGGCAGCAGCCGGTGAAAAACTGTTTTTT. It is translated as CASGLAAAGEKLFF.

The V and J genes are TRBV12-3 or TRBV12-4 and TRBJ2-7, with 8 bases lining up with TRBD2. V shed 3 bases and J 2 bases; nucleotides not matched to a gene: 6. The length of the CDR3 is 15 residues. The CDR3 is CASSFASGRTYEQYF. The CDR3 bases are TGTGCCAGCAGTTTCGCTAGCGGGCGGACCTACGAGCAGTACTTC.

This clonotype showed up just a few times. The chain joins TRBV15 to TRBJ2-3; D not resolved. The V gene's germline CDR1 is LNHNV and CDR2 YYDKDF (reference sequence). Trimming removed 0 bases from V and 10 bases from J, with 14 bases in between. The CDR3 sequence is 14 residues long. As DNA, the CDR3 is TGTGCCACCAGCAGAGATTCGAATGATCTCTCGCAGTATTTT. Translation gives CATSRDSNDLSQYF. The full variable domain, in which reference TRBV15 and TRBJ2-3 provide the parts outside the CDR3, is DAMVIQNPRYQVTQFGKPVTLSCSQTLNHNVMYWYQQKSSQAPKLLFHYYDKDFNNEADTPDNFQSRRPNTSFCFLDIRSPGLGDTAMYLCATSRDSNDLSQYFGPGTRLTVL.

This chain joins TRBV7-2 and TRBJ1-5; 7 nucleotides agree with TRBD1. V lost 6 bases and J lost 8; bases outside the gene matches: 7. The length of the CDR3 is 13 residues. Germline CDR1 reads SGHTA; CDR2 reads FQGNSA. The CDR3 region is CASSLDRDKPQHF. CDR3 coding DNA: TGTGCCAGCAGTCTCGACAGGGACAAGCCCCAGCATTTT.

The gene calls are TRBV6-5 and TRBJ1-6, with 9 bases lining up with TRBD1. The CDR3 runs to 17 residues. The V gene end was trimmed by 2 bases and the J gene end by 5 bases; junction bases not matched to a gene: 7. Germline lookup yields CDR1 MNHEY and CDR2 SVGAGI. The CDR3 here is CASSYPPGDRDNSPLHF. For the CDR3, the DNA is TGTGCCAGCAGTTACCCTCCGGGGGACAGGGATAATTCACCCCTCCACTTT.

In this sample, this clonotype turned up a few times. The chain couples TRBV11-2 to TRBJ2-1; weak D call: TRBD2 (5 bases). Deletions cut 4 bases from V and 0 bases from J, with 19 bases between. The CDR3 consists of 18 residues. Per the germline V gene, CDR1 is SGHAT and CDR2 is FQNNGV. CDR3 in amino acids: CASSSPTGQRSSYNEQFF. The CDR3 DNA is TGTGCCAGCAGCTCCCCCACGGGCCAGCGGAGCTCCTACAATGAGCAGTTCTTC.

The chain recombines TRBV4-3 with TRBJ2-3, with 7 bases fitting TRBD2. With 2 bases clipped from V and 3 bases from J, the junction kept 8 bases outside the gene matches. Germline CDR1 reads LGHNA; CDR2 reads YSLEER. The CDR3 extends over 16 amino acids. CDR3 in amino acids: CASSQSAGVETDTQYF. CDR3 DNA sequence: TGCGCCAGCAGCCAATCGGCGGGAGTTGAAACAGATACGCAGTATTTT.

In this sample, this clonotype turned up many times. The CDR3 bases are TGCAGCGTTGTTGCTTCGACACGCAATCAGCCCCAGCATTTT. It yields the protein CSVVASTRNQPQHF. The V and J genes are TRBV29-1 and TRBJ1-5; D gene uncertain. The V gene lost 4 bases and the J gene lost 2 bases, with 12 bases spanning the gap. The CDR3 loop spans 14 amino acids. Germline assignment: CDR1 SQVTM and CDR2 ANQGSEA. The whole variable domain, remainder taken from reference TRBV29-1 and TRBJ1-5, is SAVISQKPSRDICQRGTSLTIQCQVDSQVTMMFWYRQQPGQSLTLIATANQGSEATYESGFVIDKFPISRPNLTFSTLTVSNMSPEDSSIYLCSVVASTRNQPQHFGDGTRLSIL.

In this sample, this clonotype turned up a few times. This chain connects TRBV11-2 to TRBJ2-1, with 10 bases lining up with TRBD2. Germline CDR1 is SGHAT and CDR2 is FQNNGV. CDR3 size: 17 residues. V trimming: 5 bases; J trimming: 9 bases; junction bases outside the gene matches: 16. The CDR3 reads CASSPLAAGGKIGEQFF. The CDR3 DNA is TGTGCCAGCAGCCCCCTGGCAGCGGGAGGGAAGATAGGTGAGCAGTTCTTC.

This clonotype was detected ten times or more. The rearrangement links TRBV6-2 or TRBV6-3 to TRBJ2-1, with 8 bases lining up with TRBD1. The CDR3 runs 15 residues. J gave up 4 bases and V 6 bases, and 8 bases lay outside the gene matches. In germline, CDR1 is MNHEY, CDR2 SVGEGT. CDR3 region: CASSTGQGTYNEQFF. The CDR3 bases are TGTGCCAGCAGCACCGGACAGGGAACGTACAATGAGCAGTTCTTC.

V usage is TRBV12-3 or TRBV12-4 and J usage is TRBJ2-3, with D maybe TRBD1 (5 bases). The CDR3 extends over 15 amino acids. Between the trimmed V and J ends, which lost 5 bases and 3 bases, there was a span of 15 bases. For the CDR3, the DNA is TGTGCCAGCAGTCACCAGGGCAGAGGAACAGATACGCAGTATTTT. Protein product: CASSHQGRGTDTQYF.

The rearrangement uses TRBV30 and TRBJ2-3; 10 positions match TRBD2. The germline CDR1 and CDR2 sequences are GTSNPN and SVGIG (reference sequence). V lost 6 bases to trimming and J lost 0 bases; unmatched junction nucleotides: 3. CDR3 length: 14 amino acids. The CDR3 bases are TGTGCCTGTGCTAGCGGGAGAAGCACAGATACGCAGTATTTT. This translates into CACASGRSTDTQYF.

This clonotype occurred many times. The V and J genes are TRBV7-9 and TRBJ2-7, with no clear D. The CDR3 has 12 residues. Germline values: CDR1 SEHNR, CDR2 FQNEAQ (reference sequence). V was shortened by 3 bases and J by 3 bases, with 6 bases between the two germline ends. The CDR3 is CASSFQDYEQYV. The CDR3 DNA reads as TGTGCCAGCAGCTTCCAGGACTACGAGCAGTACGTC.